This entry features one T cell receptor (beta chain) sequence. Just one base apart from a much larger clone, this may be a read error. Alongside a J-beta primer mix, a sample-barcoded 5' primer served in a second PCR lasting roughly 7 to 12 cycles. Researchers report that each sample yielded at least 2.5 million CDR3-containing paired-end reads. MiXCR was run by TCRdb on the 5' RACE reads, yielding one entry per CDR3 protein. The sample lists 650,000 or so distinct CDR3 sequences; over 40% were seen once. Germline lookup yields CDR1 MDHEN and CDR2 SYDVKM. This CDR3 is built from 16 residues. The study recruited healthy Caucasian donors from Russia who were aged about 6 to 90. The source of the sample is a study of blood T cells in healthy people across ages.

The sequencing input was blood. The receptor was derived from a woman of 80 years or more in good health. The chain uses TRBV28 and TRBJ2-3; 11 nucleotides agree with TRBD2. The CDR3 loop is CTSSFPLAGAKDTQYF. CDR3 bases: TGTACCAGCAGTTTTCCACTAGCGGGGGCAAAAGATACGCAGTATTTT.